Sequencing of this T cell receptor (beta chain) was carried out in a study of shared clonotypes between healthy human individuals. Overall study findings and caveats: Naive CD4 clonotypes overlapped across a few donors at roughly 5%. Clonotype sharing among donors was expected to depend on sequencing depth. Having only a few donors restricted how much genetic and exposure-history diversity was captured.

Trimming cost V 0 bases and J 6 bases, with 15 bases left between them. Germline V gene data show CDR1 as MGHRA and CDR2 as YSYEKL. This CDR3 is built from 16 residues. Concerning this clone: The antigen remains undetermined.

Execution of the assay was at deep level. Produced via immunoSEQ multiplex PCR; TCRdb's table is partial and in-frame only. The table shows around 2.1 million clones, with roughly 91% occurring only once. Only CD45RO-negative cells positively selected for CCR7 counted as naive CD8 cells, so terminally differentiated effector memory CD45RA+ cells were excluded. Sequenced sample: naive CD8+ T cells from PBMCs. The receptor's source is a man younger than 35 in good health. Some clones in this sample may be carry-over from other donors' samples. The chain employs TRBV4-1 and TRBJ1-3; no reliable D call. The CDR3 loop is CASSQEGEGVANTIYF. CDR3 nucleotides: TGCGCCAGCAGCCAAGAAGGTGAGGGAGTGGCAAACACCATATATTTT.